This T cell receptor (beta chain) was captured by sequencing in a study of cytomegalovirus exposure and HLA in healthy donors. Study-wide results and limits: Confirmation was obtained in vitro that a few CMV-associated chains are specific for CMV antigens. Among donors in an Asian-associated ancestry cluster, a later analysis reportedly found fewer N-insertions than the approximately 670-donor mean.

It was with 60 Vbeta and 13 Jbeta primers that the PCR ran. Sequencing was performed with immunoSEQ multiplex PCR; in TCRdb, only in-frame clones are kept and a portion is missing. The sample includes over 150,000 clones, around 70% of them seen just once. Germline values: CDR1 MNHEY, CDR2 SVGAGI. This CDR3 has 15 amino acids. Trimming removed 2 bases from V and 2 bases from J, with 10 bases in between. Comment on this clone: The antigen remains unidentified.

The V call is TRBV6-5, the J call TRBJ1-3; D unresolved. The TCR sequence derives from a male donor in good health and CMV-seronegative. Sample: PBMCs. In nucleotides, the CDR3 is TGTGCCAGCAGTTACCATTCGGGGACTGGAAACACCATATATTTT. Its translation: CASSYHSGTGNTIYF.